This is a list of T cell receptor beta chains from one sample in a study of vaccination effects on CD4 cells after COVID-19. Profiling relied on immunoSEQ multiplex PCR, and the TCRdb table lists in-frame clones only, not all of them. The data contain some 69,000 clones, 65% to 85% of them singletons. No antigen has been identified for these receptors. The material sequenced was CD4+ T cells from PBMCs cultured with HCoV-NL63 spike peptides, taken before COVID-19 vaccination. Every receptor here comes from a human donor who received a COVID-19 vaccine. Both conserved end residues are part of each CDR3. The order of the fields is D gene, J gene, V gene, clone size, CDR3 DNA, CDR3 protein. The D gene is left open where the match is weak. Size values are once, few and many counts, or a class for expanded clones, and some rows have none.

d_call: NA
j_call: TRBJ2-1
v_call: TRBV4-3
clone_size: NA
cdr3_nt: TGCGCCAGCAGCTCCCGGTGGGGCTCCTACAATGAGCAGTTCTTC
cdr3_aa: CASSSRWGSYNEQFF

d_call: TRBD1
j_call: TRBJ1-2
v_call: TRBV2
clone_size: NA
cdr3_nt: TGTGCCAGCAGTGAAGCGCTTGACAGGGGGAGGAATGGCTACACCTTC
cdr3_aa: CASSEALDRGRNGYTF

d_call: TRBD2
j_call: TRBJ2-3
v_call: TRBV20-1
clone_size: NA
cdr3_nt: TGCAGTGCTAGTCTAGCGGGGGGGAGCACAGATACGCAGTATTTT
cdr3_aa: CSASLAGGSTDTQYF

d_call: TRBD2
j_call: TRBJ2-3
v_call: TRBV5-1
clone_size: NA
cdr3_nt: TGCGCCAGCAGCCCCCGGACTAGCGGGGTGGGAGATACGCAGTATTTT
cdr3_aa: CASSPRTSGVGDTQYF

d_call: TRBD1
j_call: TRBJ2-5
v_call: TRBV2
clone_size: NA
cdr3_nt: TGTGCCAGCAATCAAGACCCGACAGGGCGAGAGACCCAGTACTTC
cdr3_aa: CASNQDPTGRETQYF

d_call: NA
j_call: TRBJ1-2
v_call: TRBV3-1/TRBV3-2
clone_size: NA
cdr3_nt: TGTGCCAGCAGCGATGCAGGGATCTTTGTTGATGGCTACACCTTC
cdr3_aa: CASSDAGIFVDGYTF

d_call: NA
j_call: TRBJ2-2
v_call: TRBV5-1
clone_size: NA
cdr3_nt: TGCGCCAGCAGCTTGAGACTGAACACCGGGGAGCTGTTTTTT
cdr3_aa: CASSLRLNTGELFF

d_call: TRBD1
j_call: TRBJ1-5
v_call: TRBV18
clone_size: NA
cdr3_nt: TGTGCCAGCTCACCTGACCGGGACAGAAATCAGCCCCAGCATTTT
cdr3_aa: CASSPDRDRNQPQHF

d_call: NA
j_call: TRBJ2-3
v_call: TRBV9
clone_size: NA
cdr3_nt: TGTGCCAGCAGCATTATAGGGCTGGATACGCAGTATTTT
cdr3_aa: CASSIIGLDTQYF

d_call: NA
j_call: TRBJ1-2
v_call: TRBV5-1
clone_size: NA
cdr3_nt: TGCGCCAGCAGCTTGAGGTTACGTATGGGGGCTGGCTATGGCTACACCTTC
cdr3_aa: CASSLRLRMGAGYGYTF

d_call: NA
j_call: TRBJ2-3
v_call: TRBV5-8
clone_size: few
cdr3_nt: TGTGCCAGCCCCACGGGGATTTGGGGGAGGAACACAGATACGCAGTATTTT
cdr3_aa: CASPTGIWGRNTDTQYF

d_call: NA
j_call: TRBJ1-1
v_call: TRBV29-1
clone_size: NA
cdr3_nt: TGCAGCGCGGAGGGGCCCGGACCGACCGAAGCTTTCTTT
cdr3_aa: CSAEGPGPTEAFF

d_call: NA
j_call: TRBJ1-3
v_call: TRBV5-1
clone_size: NA
cdr3_nt: TGCGCCAGCAGCTTGGTTCCTGGAAACACCATATATTTT
cdr3_aa: CASSLVPGNTIYF

d_call: TRBD1
j_call: TRBJ1-4
v_call: TRBV4-1
clone_size: NA
cdr3_nt: TGCGCCAGCAGCCAAGCGATCTTGAAGGACAGGAATGAAAAACTGTTTTTT
cdr3_aa: CASSQAILKDRNEKLFF

d_call: NA
j_call: TRBJ1-1
v_call: TRBV3-1/TRBV3-2
clone_size: once
cdr3_nt: TGTGCCAGCAGCCAAGAGGCGGGGTTCACGGCTTTCTTT
cdr3_aa: CASSQEAGFTAFF

d_call: TRBD2
j_call: TRBJ2-3
v_call: TRBV7-8
clone_size: NA
cdr3_nt: TGTGCCAGCAGCCTCCGGACTAGCGGGGGGATCCCTACAGATACGCAGTATTTT
cdr3_aa: CASSLRTSGGIPTDTQYF

d_call: NA
j_call: TRBJ1-5
v_call: TRBV29-1
clone_size: few
cdr3_nt: TGCTCGCGCAGGGGCAATCAGCCCCAGCATTTT
cdr3_aa: CSRRGNQPQHF

d_call: TRBD1
j_call: TRBJ1-2
v_call: TRBV10-3
clone_size: few
cdr3_nt: TGTGCCATCAGGACAGGGGGCTCTGATGGCTACACCTTC
cdr3_aa: CAIRTGGSDGYTF

d_call: NA
j_call: TRBJ1-6
v_call: TRBV6-1
clone_size: NA
cdr3_nt: TGTGCCAGCAGTGACGGGGGAAAGGGGTATAATTCACCCCTCCACTTT
cdr3_aa: CASSDGGKGYNSPLHF

d_call: NA
j_call: TRBJ1-2
v_call: TRBV18
clone_size: few
cdr3_nt: TGTGCCAGCTCACCCGAACAGCTCACTCTCTACACCTTC
cdr3_aa: CASSPEQLTLYTF

d_call: NA
j_call: TRBJ1-5
v_call: TRBV5-8
clone_size: NA
cdr3_nt: TGTGCCAGCAGCTTGTTGAATAACGCGGCAATCCATTTT
cdr3_aa: CASSLLNNAAIHF

d_call: NA
j_call: TRBJ2-3
v_call: TRBV6-5
clone_size: NA
cdr3_nt: TGTGCCAGCAGTTACTGGGGGCGTCCAGATACGCAGTATTTT
cdr3_aa: CASSYWGRPDTQYF

d_call: NA
j_call: TRBJ2-5
v_call: TRBV19
clone_size: NA
cdr3_nt: TGTGCCAGTAGCCTATATGCGGGCCTTAAACAAGAGACCCAGTACTTC
cdr3_aa: CASSLYAGLKQETQYF

d_call: NA
j_call: TRBJ1-6
v_call: TRBV12-3/TRBV12-4
clone_size: NA
cdr3_nt: TGTGCCAGCAGTTTGAGAGGGAAGTCACCCCTCCACTTT
cdr3_aa: CASSLRGKSPLHF

d_call: NA
j_call: TRBJ2-2
v_call: TRBV19
clone_size: NA
cdr3_nt: TGTGCCAGTAGTATTAAGGCGGGATACACCGGGGAGCTGTTTTTT
cdr3_aa: CASSIKAGYTGELFF

d_call: NA
j_call: TRBJ1-2
v_call: TRBV27
clone_size: NA
cdr3_nt: TGTGCCAGCAGTTTAAAGTTTGGCCCGGTCGGGGACTATGGCTACACCTTC
cdr3_aa: CASSLKFGPVGDYGYTF

d_call: NA
j_call: TRBJ1-1
v_call: TRBV6-4
clone_size: NA
cdr3_nt: TGTGCCAGGGGGACACCCCACAACACTGAAGCTTTCTTT
cdr3_aa: CARGTPHNTEAFF

d_call: NA
j_call: TRBJ1-1
v_call: TRBV11-1
clone_size: NA
cdr3_nt: TGTGCCAGCAGCTTGACCCAAGTCCCGAACACTGAAGCTTTCTTT
cdr3_aa: CASSLTQVPNTEAFF

d_call: TRBD1
j_call: TRBJ1-1
v_call: TRBV18
clone_size: NA
cdr3_nt: TGTGCCAGCTCACCGGGACAGGGGAACACTGAAGCTTTCTTT
cdr3_aa: CASSPGQGNTEAFF

d_call: TRBD2
j_call: TRBJ2-3
v_call: TRBV10-2
clone_size: NA
cdr3_nt: TGCGCCAGCAAACTGCCCGGAAGCGGGGGGCCCACAGATACGCAGTATTTT
cdr3_aa: CASKLPGSGGPTDTQYF

d_call: TRBD1
j_call: TRBJ1-5
v_call: TRBV7-3
clone_size: NA
cdr3_nt: TGTGCCAGCAGCAAAACCCTTACACGACAGGGGTCTCAGCCCCAGCATTTT
cdr3_aa: CASSKTLTRQGSQPQHF

d_call: NA
j_call: TRBJ1-3
v_call: TRBV12-3/TRBV12-4
clone_size: NA
cdr3_nt: TGTGCCAGCAGTTTTTTATCTGGAAACACCATATATTTT
cdr3_aa: CASSFLSGNTIYF

d_call: NA
j_call: TRBJ2-1
v_call: TRBV9
clone_size: few
cdr3_nt: TGTGCCAGCAGCCCGAGTGGGACGGCAAATGAGCAGTTCTTC
cdr3_aa: CASSPSGTANEQFF

d_call: NA
j_call: TRBJ1-2
v_call: TRBV5-1
clone_size: NA
cdr3_nt: TGCGCCAGCAGCTTGGCCGCGGGGCAGTCAGCTAACTATGGCTACACCTTC
cdr3_aa: CASSLAAGQSANYGYTF

d_call: NA
j_call: TRBJ2-2
v_call: TRBV30
clone_size: NA
cdr3_nt: TGTGCCTGGAGTGTAATAGGAACCGGGGAGCTGTTTTTT
cdr3_aa: CAWSVIGTGELFF

d_call: NA
j_call: TRBJ2-1
v_call: TRBV10-1
clone_size: NA
cdr3_nt: TGCGCCAGCAGTGATTTCGGGGGGCCTGCTGAGCAGTTCTTC
cdr3_aa: CASSDFGGPAEQFF

d_call: NA
j_call: TRBJ2-5
v_call: TRBV14
clone_size: NA
cdr3_nt: TGTGCCAGCAGCCAAGACCGCGGACAGATTCAAGAGACCCAGTACTTC
cdr3_aa: CASSQDRGQIQETQYF

d_call: NA
j_call: TRBJ2-2
v_call: TRBV9
clone_size: NA
cdr3_nt: TGTGCCAGCAGCGTAGAAGACTCCGGGGAGCTGTTTTTT
cdr3_aa: CASSVEDSGELFF

d_call: TRBD1
j_call: TRBJ1-6
v_call: TRBV19
clone_size: few
cdr3_nt: TGTGCCAGTAGGGGTGGACAGGGGGCTTATAATTCACCCCTCCACTTT
cdr3_aa: CASRGGQGAYNSPLHF

d_call: TRBD1
j_call: TRBJ1-4
v_call: TRBV6-5
clone_size: NA
cdr3_nt: TGTGCCAGCCAGAACAGGGGGACTAATGAAAAACTGTTTTTT
cdr3_aa: CASQNRGTNEKLFF